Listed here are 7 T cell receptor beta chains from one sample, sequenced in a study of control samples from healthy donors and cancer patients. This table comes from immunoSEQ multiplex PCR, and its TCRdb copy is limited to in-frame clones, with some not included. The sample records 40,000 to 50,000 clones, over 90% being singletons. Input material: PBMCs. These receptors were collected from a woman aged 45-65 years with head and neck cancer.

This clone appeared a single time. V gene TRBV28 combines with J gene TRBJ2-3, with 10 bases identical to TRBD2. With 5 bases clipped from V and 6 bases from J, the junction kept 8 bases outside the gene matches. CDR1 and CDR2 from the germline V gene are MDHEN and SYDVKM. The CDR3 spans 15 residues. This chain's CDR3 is CASSPSSGRTDTQYF. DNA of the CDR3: TGTGCCAGCAGTCCTTCTAGCGGGAGAACGGATACGCAGTATTTT.

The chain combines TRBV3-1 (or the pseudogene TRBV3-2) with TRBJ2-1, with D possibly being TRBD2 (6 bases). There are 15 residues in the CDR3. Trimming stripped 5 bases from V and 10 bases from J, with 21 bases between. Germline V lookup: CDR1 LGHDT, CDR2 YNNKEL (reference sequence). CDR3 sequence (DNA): TGTGCCAGCAGCTCCGTCCCGTCACTAGCTAGCGAGCAGTTCTTC. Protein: CASSSVPSLASEQFF.

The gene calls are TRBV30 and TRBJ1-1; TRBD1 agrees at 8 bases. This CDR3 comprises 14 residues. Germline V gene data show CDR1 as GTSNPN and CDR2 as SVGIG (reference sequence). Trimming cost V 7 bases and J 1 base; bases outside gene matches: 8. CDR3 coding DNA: TGTGCCTTCCTCATGGACAGGGCGAACACTGAAGCTTTCTTT. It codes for CAFLMDRANTEAFF.

This CDR3 is CASSMGRGYEQYF. CDR3 DNA sequence: TGTGCCAGTAGTATGGGACGGGGCTACGAGCAGTACTTC. V is TRBV19 and J is TRBJ2-7; D possibly matches TRBD1 or TRBD2 (5 bases each). There are 13 residues in the CDR3. Trimming removed 3 bases from V and 3 bases from J, with 9 bases in between. Germline CDR1 and CDR2: LNHDA and SQIVND (reference sequence).

DNA of the CDR3: TGTGCCAGCAGCTCTGGACTAGCGGGGGGCCACCGCACCGGGGAGCTGTTTTTT. Translating gives CASSSGLAGGHRTGELFF. This chain links TRBV11-2 with TRBJ2-2, with 14 bases lining up with TRBD2. V lost 4 bases to trimming and J lost 4 bases; unmatched junction nucleotides: 8. Per germline, CDR1 SGHAT and CDR2 FQNNGV. The CDR3 consists of 18 residues. The full variable domain, with the rest looked up from reference TRBV11-2 and TRBJ2-2, is EAGVAQSPRYKIIEKRQSVAFWCNPISGHATLYWYQQILGQGPKLLIQFQNNGVVDDSQLPKDRFSAERLKGVDSTLKIQPAKLEDSAVYLCASSSGLAGGHRTGELFFGEGSRLTVL.

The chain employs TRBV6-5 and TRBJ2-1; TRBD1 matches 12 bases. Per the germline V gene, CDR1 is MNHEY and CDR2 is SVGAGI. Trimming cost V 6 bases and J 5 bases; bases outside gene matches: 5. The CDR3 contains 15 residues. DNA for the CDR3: TGTGCCAGCAGCCTCGGGACAGGGGGCAACAATGAGCAGTTCTTC. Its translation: CASSLGTGGNNEQFF.

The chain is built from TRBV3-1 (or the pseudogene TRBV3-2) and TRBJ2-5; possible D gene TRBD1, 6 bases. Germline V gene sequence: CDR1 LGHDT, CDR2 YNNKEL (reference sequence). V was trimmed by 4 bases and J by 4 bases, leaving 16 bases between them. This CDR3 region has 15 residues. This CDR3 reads CASSRRTPGAETQYF. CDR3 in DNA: TGTGCCAGCAGCCGCAGGACACCAGGGGCAGAGACCCAGTACTTC.